These 14 T cell receptor beta chains share one sample of origin, sequenced in a study of T cell repertoires in cytomegalovirus infection. Their target antigens are unknown. TCRdb ran MiXCR on the reads and lists one entry per CDR3 protein. The table lists some 920,000 distinct CDR3 sequences, roughly 31% of them singletons. The sample here was cultured CD8+ T cells from PBMCs, taken from culture after CMV antigen stimulation. The receptors originated from a human donor in good health (CMV status not recorded). Some clones in this sample may be carry-over from other donors' samples.

The V call is TRBV5-6, the J call TRBJ1-5; the match to TRBD1 covers 7 bases. V dropped 3 bases and J dropped 5; count of bases not matched to a gene: 8. The CDR3 runs to 15 residues. Germline V gene lookup returns CDR1 SGHDT and CDR2 YYEEEE. The CDR3 protein is CASSSRQGSYQPQHF. CDR3 coding DNA: TGTGCCAGCAGCTCTCGACAGGGATCATATCAGCCCCAGCATTTT.

The chain links TRBV27 to TRBJ2-7; D may be TRBD1 or TRBD2 (6 bases each). This CDR3 is built from 14 residues. V was pared by 5 bases and J by 2 bases, with 13 bases between. Germline V lookup: CDR1 MNHEY, CDR2 SMNVEV (reference sequence). In DNA, the CDR3 is TGTGCCAGCAGTGGGGGCGGAGGGACCTACGAGCAGTACTTC. Its translation is CASSGGGGTYEQYF.

CDR3 region: CASSLVDPPGRGETQYF. DNA of the CDR3: TGTGCCAGCAGCTTGGTCGACCCCCCGGGCCGCGGAGAGACCCAGTACTTC. The rearrangement links TRBV5-5 to TRBJ2-5; no firm D call. This CDR3 has 17 amino acids. Germline assignment: CDR1 SGHKS and CDR2 YYEKEE (reference sequence). The ends were cut back, 0 bases at V and 4 bases at J, with 19 bases in the middle.

This clonotype showed up many times. This chain uses TRBV5-6 with TRBJ2-5; D is possibly TRBD1 (6 bases). The V and J ends lost 2 bases and 0 bases respectively, with 26 bases between them. This CDR3 comprises 20 residues. CDR1 is SGHDT, CDR2 YYEEEE, per germline. This chain's CDR3 is CASSFLDLHVGGAYQETQYF. As DNA, the CDR3 is TGTGCCAGCAGCTTTCTTGATTTGCACGTTGGGGGCGCCTACCAAGAGACCCAGTACTTC.

This clonotype was detected ten times or more. The V call is TRBV12-3 or TRBV12-4, the J call TRBJ2-1, with D perhaps matching TRBD1 or TRBD2 (5 bases each). The CDR3 length is 12 residues. V dropped 3 bases and J dropped 8 bases, with 8 bases sitting between them. CDR3 sequence reads: CASSLGDDEQFF. The DNA for the CDR3 is TGTGCCAGCAGTTTGGGGGACGATGAGCAGTTCTTC.

The CDR3 here is CASSQRVALGDFGTDTQYF. In DNA form, the CDR3 reads TGCGCCAGCAGCCAACGAGTGGCCCTTGGGGACTTCGGCACAGATACGCAGTATTTT. The chain couples TRBV4-3 to TRBJ2-3; tentatively, D is TRBD2 (6 bases). V dropped 2 bases and J dropped 1 base, with 22 bases sitting between them. This CDR3 comprises 19 residues. Germline V gene data show CDR1 as LGHNA and CDR2 as YSLEER.

In this sample, this clonotype turned up a few times. This chain joins TRBV6-1 and TRBJ1-1; a possible D gene is TRBD1 (6 bases). V lost 8 bases and J 1 base, leaving 11 bases between the germline ends. Germline assignment: CDR1 MNHNS and CDR2 SASEGT. The CDR3 contains 13 residues. The CDR3 region has the DNA TGTGCCAGCGGGGGACACTCGAACACTGAAGCTTTCTTT. Protein sequence: CASGGHSNTEAFF.

V and J are TRBV19 and TRBJ1-5, with TRBD1 as a possible D gene (6 bases). The CDR3 has 17 amino acids. Germline CDR1 reads LNHDA; CDR2 reads SQIVND (reference sequence). V lost 6 bases to trimming and J lost 9 bases, with 27 bases between them. In DNA, the CDR3 is TGTGCCAGTAGAGTACCAATTATCGGGACAACCGCGCCGCCCCAGCATTTT. Amino acids: CASRVPIIGTTAPPQHF.

The V and J genes are TRBV20-1 and TRBJ1-3; D remains ambiguous. CDR1 is DFQATT and CDR2 is SNEGSKA in the germline V gene (reference sequence). The CDR3 is made up of 14 amino acids. Trimming cost V 5 bases and J 0 bases, with 11 bases left between them. The CDR3 is CSAAQAFSGNTIYF. As DNA, the CDR3 is TGCAGTGCTGCGCAGGCTTTCTCTGGAAACACCATATATTTT.

The chain employs TRBV19 and TRBJ2-7; 7 bases agree with TRBD1. The CDR3 sequence is 14 residues long. The germline V gene encodes CDR1 LNHDA and CDR2 SQIVND (reference sequence). After removal of 3 bases from V and 3 bases from J, the junction contained 5 bases not matched to a gene. The CDR3 sequence is CASSISGTDYEQYF. CDR3 in DNA: TGTGCCAGTAGTATTTCTGGGACAGACTACGAGCAGTACTTC.

This chain links TRBV5-7 with TRBJ1-6; D unresolved. TRBV5-7 is recorded as an ORF, its role being uncertain. The CDR3 spans 17 residues. Trimming removed 0 bases from V and 2 bases from J, with 12 bases in between. This chain's CDR3 is CASSLASREAYNSPLHF. DNA of the CDR3: TGTGCCAGCAGCTTGGCATCTAGGGAGGCCTATAATTCACCCCTCCACTTT.

This clonotype has ten or more counts. V gene TRBV7-2 combines with J gene TRBJ2-7, with 11 nucleotides matching TRBD2. V trimming: 5 bases; J trimming: 2 bases; junction bases outside the gene matches: 5. The germline CDR1 and CDR2 sequences are SGHTA and FQGNSA. The CDR3 is made up of 15 amino acids. In DNA, the CDR3 is TGTGCCAGCAGCCTATTAGCGGGGGGGCCCTACGAGCAGTACGTC. Translating gives CASSLLAGGPYEQYV.

This clonotype has only a few counts. The CDR3 DNA is TGTGCCAGCAGCTTTTGGGGGGCCCCTGAGCAGTTCTTC. Translating gives CASSFWGAPEQFF. The V call is TRBV7-9, the J call TRBJ2-1; D is possibly TRBD1 or TRBD2 (6 bases each). Germline assignment: CDR1 SEHNR and CDR2 FQNEAQ (reference sequence). This CDR3 spans 13 amino acids. V was trimmed by 3 bases and J by 9 bases, leaving 12 bases between them.

This clonotype was seen at least ten times. This chain links TRBV7-2 with TRBJ2-2; D tentatively reads TRBD1 or TRBD2 (5 bases each). Trimming removed 1 base at V and 5 bases at J, with 17 bases between. The germline V gene encodes CDR1 SGHTA and CDR2 FQGNSA. The CDR3 consists of 17 residues. CDR3 sequence: CASSLGVGPTSTGELFF. The CDR3 nucleotides are TGTGCCAGCAGCTTAGGAGTGGGACCCACGTCTACCGGGGAGCTGTTTTTT.